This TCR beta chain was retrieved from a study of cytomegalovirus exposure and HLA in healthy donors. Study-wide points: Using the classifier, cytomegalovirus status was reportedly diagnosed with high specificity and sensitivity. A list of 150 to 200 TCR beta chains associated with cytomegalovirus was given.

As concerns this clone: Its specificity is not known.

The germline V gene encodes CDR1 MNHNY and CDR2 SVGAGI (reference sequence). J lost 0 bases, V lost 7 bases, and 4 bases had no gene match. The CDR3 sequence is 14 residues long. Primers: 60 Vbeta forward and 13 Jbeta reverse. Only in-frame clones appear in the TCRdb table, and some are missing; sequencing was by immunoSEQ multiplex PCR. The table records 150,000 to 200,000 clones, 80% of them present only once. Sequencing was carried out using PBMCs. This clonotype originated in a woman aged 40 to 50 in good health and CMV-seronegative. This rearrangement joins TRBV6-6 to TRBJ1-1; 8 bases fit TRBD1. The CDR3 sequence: CASNSGGVNTEAFF. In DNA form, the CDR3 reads TGTGCCAGCAATTCAGGGGGCGTGAACACTGAAGCTTTCTTT.